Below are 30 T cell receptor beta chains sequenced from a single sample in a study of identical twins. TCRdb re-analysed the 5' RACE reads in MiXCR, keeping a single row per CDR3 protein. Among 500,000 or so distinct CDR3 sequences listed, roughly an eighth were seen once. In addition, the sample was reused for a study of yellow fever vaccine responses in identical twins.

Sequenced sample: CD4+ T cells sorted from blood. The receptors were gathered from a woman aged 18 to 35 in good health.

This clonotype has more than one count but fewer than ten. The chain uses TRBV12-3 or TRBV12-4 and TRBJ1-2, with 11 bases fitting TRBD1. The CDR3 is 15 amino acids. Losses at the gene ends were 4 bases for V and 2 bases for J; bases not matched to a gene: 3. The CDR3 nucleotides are TGTGCCAGCAGTTCCAGGGACAGGGGGAACTATGGCTACACCTTC. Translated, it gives CASSSRDRGNYGYTF.

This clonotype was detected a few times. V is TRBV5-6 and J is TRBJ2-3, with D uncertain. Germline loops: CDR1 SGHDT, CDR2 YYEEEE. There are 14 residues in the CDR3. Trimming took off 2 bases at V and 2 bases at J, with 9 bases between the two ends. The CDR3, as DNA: TGTGCCAGCAGCTTAGGCAGAATCACAGATACGCAGTATTTT. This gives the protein CASSLGRITDTQYF.

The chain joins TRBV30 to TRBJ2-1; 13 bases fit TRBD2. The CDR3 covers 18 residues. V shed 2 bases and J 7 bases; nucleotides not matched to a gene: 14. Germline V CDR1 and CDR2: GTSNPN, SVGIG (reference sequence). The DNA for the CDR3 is TGTGCCTGGAGTATTGGACTAGCGGGAGACGGGAAATTGAATGAGCAGTTCTTC. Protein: CAWSIGLAGDGKLNEQFF. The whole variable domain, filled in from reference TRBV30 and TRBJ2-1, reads SQTIHQWPATLVQPVGSPLSLECTVEGTSNPNLYWYRQAAGRGLQLLFYSVGIGQISSEVPQNLSASRPQDRQFILSSKKLLLSDSGFYLCAWSIGLAGDGKLNEQFFGPGTRLTVL.

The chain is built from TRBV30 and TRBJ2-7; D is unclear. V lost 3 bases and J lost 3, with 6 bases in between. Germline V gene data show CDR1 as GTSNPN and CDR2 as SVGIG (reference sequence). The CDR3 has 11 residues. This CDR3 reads CAWREDYEQYF. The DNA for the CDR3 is TGTGCCTGGAGGGAAGACTACGAGCAGTACTTC.

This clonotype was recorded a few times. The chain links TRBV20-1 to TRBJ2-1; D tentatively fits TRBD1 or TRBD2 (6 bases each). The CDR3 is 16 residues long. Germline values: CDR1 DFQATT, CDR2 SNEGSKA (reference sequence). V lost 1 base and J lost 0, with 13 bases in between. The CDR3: CSARVEGGSSYNEQFF. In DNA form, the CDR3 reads TGCAGTGCTAGAGTCGAGGGGGGCAGCTCCTACAATGAGCAGTTCTTC.

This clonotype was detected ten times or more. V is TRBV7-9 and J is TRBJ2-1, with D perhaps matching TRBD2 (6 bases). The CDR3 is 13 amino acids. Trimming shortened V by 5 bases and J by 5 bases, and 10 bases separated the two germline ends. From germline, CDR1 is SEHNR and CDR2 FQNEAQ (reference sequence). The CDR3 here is CASSPTGDNEQFF. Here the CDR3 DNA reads TGTGCCAGCAGCCCGACGGGAGACAATGAGCAGTTCTTC.

The CDR3 reads CASSQASLTDTQYF. The DNA for the CDR3 is TGTGCCAGCAGCCAAGCGAGCCTCACAGATACGCAGTATTTT. The rearrangement joins TRBV3-1 to TRBJ2-3, with D unclear. The length of the CDR3 is 14 residues. Germline V gene lookup returns CDR1 LGHDT and CDR2 YNNKEL (reference sequence). Trimming pared 1 base from V and 2 bases from J, leaving 7 bases between.

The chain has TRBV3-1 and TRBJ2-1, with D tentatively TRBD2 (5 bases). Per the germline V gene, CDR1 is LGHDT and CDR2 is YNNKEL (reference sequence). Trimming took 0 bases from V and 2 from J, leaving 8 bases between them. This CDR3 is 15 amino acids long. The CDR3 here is CASSQDTGTYNEQFF. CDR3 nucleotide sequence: TGTGCCAGCAGCCAAGATACGGGGACCTACAATGAGCAGTTCTTC.

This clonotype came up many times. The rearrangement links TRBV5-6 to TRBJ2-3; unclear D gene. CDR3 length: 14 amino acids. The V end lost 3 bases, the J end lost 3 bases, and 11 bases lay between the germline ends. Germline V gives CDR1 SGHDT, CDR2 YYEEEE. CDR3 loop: CASSSPRRTDTQYF. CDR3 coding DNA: TGTGCCAGCAGCTCCCCAAGACGGACAGATACGCAGTATTTT.

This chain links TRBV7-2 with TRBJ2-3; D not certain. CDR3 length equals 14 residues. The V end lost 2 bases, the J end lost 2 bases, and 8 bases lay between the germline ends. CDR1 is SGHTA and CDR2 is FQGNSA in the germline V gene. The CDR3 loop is CASSLTTSTDTQYF. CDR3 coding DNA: TGTGCCAGCAGCTTAACAACTTCCACAGATACGCAGTATTTT. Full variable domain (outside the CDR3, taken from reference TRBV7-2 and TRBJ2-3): GAGVSQSPSNKVTEKGKDVELRCDPISGHTALYWYRQSLGQGLEFLIYFQGNSAPDKSGLPSDRFSAERTGGSVSTLTIQRTQQEDSAVYLCASSLTTSTDTQYFGPGTRLTVL.

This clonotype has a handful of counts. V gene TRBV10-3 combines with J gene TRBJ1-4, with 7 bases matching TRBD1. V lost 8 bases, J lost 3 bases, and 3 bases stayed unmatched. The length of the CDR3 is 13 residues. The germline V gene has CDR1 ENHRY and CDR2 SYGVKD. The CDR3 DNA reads TGTGCCATCCAGGGACAGCCTAATGAAAAACTGTTTTTT. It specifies CAIQGQPNEKLFF.

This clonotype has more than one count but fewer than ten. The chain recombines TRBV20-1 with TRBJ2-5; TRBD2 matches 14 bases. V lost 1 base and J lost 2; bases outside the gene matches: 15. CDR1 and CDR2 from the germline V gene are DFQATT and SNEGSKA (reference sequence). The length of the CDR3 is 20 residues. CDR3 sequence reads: CSARVPGTSGSRRRQETQYF. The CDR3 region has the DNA TGCAGTGCTAGAGTACCCGGGACTAGCGGGAGTCGGCGGCGTCAAGAGACCCAGTACTTC.

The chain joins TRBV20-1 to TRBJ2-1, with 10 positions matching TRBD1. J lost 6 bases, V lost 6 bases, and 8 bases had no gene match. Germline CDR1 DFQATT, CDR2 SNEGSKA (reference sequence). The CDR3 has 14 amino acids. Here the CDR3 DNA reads TGCAGTGCCGCCGCGGGACAGGGGCGCAATGAGCAGTTCTTC. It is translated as CSAAAGQGRNEQFF.

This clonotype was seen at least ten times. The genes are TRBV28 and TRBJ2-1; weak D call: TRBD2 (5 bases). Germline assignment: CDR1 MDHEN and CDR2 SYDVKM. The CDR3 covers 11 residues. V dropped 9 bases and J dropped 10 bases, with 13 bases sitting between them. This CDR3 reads CASRGPREQFF. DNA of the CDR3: TGTGCCAGTCGAGGGCCTCGGGAGCAGTTCTTC. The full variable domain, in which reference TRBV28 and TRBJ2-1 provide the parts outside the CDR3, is DVKVTQSSRYLVKRTGEKVFLECVQDMDHENMFWYRQDPGLGLRLIYFSYDVKMKEKGDIPEGYSVSREKKERFSLILESASTNQTSMYLCASRGPREQFFGPGTRLTVL.

CDR3 amino acids: CSVDPFRQGAPGANVLTF. The CDR3 DNA sequence: TGCAGCGTTGACCCTTTCAGGCAGGGGGCTCCCGGGGCCAACGTCCTGACTTTC. This sequence joins TRBV29-1 and TRBJ2-6, with TRBD1 matching 8 bases. Germline CDR1 and CDR2: SQVTM and ANQGSEA. The CDR3 length is 18 residues. The V and J ends lost 3 bases and 4 bases, in that order; junction bases with no gene match: 14.

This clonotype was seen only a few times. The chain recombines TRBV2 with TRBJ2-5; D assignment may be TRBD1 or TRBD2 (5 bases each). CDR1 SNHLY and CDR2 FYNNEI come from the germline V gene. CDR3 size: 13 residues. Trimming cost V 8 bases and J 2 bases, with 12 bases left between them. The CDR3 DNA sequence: TGTGCCAGCCGGCGGTGGGGGCAAGAGACCCAGTACTTC. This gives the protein CASRRWGQETQYF.

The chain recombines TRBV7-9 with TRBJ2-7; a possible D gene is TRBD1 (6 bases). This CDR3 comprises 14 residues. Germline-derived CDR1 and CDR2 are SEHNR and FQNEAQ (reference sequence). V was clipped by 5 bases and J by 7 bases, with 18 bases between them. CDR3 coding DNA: TGTGCCAGCAGCCCCCGGACAGCCTCGGGGGAGCAGTACTTC. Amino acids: CASSPRTASGEQYF. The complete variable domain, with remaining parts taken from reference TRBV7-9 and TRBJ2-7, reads DTGVSQNPRHKITKRGQNVTFRCDPISEHNRLYWYRQTLGQGPEFLTYFQNEAQLEKSRLLSDRFSAERPKGSFSTLEIQRTEQGDSAMYLCASSPRTASGEQYFGPGTRLTVT.

CDR3 nucleotide sequence: TGTGCCAGCAGTTCCGACCTGCTCAACAATGAGCAGTTCTTC. Protein product: CASSSDLLNNEQFF. The chain links TRBV12-3 or TRBV12-4 to TRBJ2-1; no definite D call. V was shortened by 4 bases and J by 5 bases, with 12 bases between the two germline ends. The CDR3 contains 14 residues.

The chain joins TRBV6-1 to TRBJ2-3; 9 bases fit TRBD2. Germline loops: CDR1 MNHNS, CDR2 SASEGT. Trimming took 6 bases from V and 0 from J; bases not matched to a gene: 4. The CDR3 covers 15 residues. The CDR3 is CASRGTSLSTDTQYF. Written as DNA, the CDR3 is TGTGCCAGCAGGGGGACTAGCCTAAGCACAGATACGCAGTATTTT.

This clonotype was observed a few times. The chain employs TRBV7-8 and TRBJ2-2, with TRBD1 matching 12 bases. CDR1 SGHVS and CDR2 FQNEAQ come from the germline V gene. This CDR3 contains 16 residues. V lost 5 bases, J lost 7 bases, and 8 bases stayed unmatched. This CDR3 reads CASSHGDRGRGGELFF. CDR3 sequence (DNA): TGTGCCAGCAGCCACGGGGACAGGGGGCGTGGCGGGGAGCTGTTTTTT.

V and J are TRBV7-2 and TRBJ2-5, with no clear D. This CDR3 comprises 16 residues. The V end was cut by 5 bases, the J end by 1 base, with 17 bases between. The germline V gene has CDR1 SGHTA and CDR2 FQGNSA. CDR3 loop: CASSPVQINLQETQYF. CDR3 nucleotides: TGTGCCAGCAGCCCTGTACAGATTAATCTCCAAGAGACCCAGTACTTC.

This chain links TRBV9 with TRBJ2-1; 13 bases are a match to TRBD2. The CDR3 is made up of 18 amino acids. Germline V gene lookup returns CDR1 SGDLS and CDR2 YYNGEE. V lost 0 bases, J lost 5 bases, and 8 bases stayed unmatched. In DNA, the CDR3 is TGTGCCAGCAGCGTAGGGGGACTAGCGGGATATAGGGACAATGAGCAGTTCTTC. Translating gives CASSVGGLAGYRDNEQFF.

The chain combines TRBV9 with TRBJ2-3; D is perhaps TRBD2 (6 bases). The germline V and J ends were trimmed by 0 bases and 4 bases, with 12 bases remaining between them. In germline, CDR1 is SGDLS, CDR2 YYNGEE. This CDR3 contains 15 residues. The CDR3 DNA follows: TGTGCCAGCAGCGTAGCCGGGACTCAACCAGATACGCAGTATTTT. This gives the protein CASSVAGTQPDTQYF.

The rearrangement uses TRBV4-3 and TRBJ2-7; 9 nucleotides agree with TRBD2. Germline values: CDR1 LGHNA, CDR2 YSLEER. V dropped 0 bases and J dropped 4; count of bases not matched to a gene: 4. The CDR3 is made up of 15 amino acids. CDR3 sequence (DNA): TGCGCCAGCAGCCAAGATTTGACTAGCGGATACGAGCAGTACTTC. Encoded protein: CASSQDLTSGYEQYF.

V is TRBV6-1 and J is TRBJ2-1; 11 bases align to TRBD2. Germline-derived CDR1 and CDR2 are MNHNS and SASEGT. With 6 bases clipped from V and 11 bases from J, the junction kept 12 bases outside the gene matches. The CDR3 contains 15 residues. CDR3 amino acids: CASSTPTSGAKKQFF. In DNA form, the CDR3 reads TGTGCCAGCAGCACCCCGACTAGCGGGGCTAAGAAGCAGTTCTTC.

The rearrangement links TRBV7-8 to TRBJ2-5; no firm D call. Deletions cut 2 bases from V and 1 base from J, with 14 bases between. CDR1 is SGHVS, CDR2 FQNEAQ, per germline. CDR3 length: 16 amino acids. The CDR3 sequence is CASSLRQPLFQETQYF. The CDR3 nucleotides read TGTGCCAGCAGCTTACGGCAGCCTTTGTTCCAAGAGACCCAGTACTTC. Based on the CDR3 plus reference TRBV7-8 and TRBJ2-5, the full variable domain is GAGVSQSPRYKVAKRGQDVALRCDPISGHVSLFWYQQALGQGPEFLTYFQNEAQLDKSGLPSDRFFAERPEGSVSTLKIQRTQQEDSAVYLCASSLRQPLFQETQYFGPGTRLLVL.

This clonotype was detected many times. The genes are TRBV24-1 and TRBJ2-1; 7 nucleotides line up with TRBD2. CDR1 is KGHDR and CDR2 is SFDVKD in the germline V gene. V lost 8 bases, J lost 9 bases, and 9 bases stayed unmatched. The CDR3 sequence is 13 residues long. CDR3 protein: CATTGLGGIEQFF. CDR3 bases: TGTGCCACCACCGGACTAGGAGGCATTGAGCAGTTCTTC.

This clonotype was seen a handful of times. The CDR3 is CASSSSIRTSGSAAGGTQYF. CDR3 nucleotide sequence: TGTGCCAGCAGTTCCTCAATACGGACTAGCGGGAGCGCTGCTGGGGGTACGCAGTATTTT. The chain is built from TRBV12-3 or TRBV12-4 and TRBJ2-3; 13 bases are shared with TRBD2. The CDR3 runs 20 residues. Germline trimming cut 4 bases from V and 8 bases from J; bases unmatched to any gene: 21.

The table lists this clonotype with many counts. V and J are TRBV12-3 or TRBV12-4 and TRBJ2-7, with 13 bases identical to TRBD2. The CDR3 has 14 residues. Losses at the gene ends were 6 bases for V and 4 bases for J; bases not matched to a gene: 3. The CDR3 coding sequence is TGTGCCAGCAGACGGACTAGCGGGAGTTACGAGCAGTACTTC. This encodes CASRRTSGSYEQYF.

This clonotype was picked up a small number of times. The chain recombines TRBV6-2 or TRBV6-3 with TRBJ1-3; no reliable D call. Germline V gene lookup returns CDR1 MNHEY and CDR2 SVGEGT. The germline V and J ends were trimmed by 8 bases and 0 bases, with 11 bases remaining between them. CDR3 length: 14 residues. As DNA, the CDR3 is TGTGCCAGCGTCCAAGACAACTCTGGAAACACCATATATTTT. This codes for CASVQDNSGNTIYF.